This TCR beta chain was recorded in a study of tumor-infiltrating lymphocytes in primary liver carcinoma. V shed 1 base and J shed 11 bases, with 19 bases lying between them. This CDR3 region has 15 residues. Germline lookup yields CDR1 SGHNT and CDR2 YENEEA. Reverse transcription of roughly 480 ng total RNA with a constant-region primer produced TCR beta cDNA. Modified slightly, ARM-PCR produced TCR beta libraries over three nested multiplex PCR rounds. Amplification in the first two PCR rounds was performed using TRBV1-TRBV30 forward primers and a C-beta reverse primer for around 10 cycles each. In TCRdb, the multiplex PCR reads were re-called with MiXCR into one record per CDR3 protein. The sample records about 54,000 distinct CDR3 sequences, about 80% being singletons. This clonotype was recorded only once. The study co-extracted DNA and RNA from 20-30 mg of unsorted bulk tissue.

The chain has TRBV11-3 and TRBJ2-3; no clear D gene. What was sequenced was liver tumor tissue from sampling region 2. Subset in this sample: tumor region T2, inferior pole. The TCR originated in a man between 40 and 49 years old with primary liver carcinoma and hepatitis B virus infection. The CDR3 DNA follows: TGTGCCAGCAGCTTAGGGGGTCAACCCTCAGATGTGCAGTATTTT. Protein: CASSLGGQPSDVQYF.